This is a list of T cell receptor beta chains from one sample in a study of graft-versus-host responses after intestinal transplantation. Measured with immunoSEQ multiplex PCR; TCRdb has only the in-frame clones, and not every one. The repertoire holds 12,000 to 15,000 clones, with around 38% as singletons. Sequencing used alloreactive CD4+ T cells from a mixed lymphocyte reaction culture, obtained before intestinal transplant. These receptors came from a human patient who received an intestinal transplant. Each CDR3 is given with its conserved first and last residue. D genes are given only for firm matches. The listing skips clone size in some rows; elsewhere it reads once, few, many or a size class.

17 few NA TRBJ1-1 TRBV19 TGTGCCAGTAGCTCAGGGCGCTCCCTTTATATGAACACTGAAGCTTTCTTT CASSSGRSLYMNTEAFF
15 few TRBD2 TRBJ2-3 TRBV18 TGTGCCAGCTCACCACGGCTAGCGGAACGGGATACGCAGTATTTT CASSPRLAERDTQYF
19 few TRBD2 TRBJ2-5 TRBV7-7 TGTGCCAGCAGCTTAGTTGTGTCTAGCGGGGGGTACACCAGAGAGACCCAGTACTTC CASSLVVSSGGYTRETQYF
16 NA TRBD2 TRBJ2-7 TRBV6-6 TGTGCCAGCAGAACTAGCGGGGGCCCGAGCTCCTACGAGCAGTACTTC CASRTSGGPSSYEQYF
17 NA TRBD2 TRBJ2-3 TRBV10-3 TGTGCCATCAGTGAAGTACTAGCGGGGGGGAGCACAGATACGCAGTATTTT CAISEVLAGGSTDTQYF
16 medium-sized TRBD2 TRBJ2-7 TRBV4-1 TGCGCCAGCAGCCAGGACCCCGGGACTAGCACCTACGAGCAGTACTTC CASSQDPGTSTYEQYF
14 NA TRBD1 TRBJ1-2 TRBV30 TGTGCCTGGAGTGTCACTACCGGGACAGCTGACTACACCTTC CAWSVTTGTADYTF
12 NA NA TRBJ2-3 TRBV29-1 TGCAGCGTTGCCTCGGGTACAGATACGCAGTATTTT CSVASGTDTQYF
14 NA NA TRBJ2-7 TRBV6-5 TGTGCCAGCAGTTACTCATACAGAGAATACGAGCAGTACTTC CASSYSYREYEQYF
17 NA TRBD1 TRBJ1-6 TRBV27 TGTGCCAGCAGTTGGATTGGGGGGACAGGGGGGGATTCACCCCTCCACTTT CASSWIGGTGGDSPLHF
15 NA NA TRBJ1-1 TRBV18 TGTGCCAGCTCACCACCACGAGGGAGCAACACTGAAGCTTTCTTT CASSPPRGSNTEAFF
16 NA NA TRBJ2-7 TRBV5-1 TGCGCCAGCAGCGGGGGGGAACAGGGGGGATCACACGAGCAGTACTTC CASSGGEQGGSHEQYF
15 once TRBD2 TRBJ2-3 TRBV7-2 TGTGCCAGCAGCCCATTAGCGGGGGGGACAGATACGCAGTATTTT CASSPLAGGTDTQYF
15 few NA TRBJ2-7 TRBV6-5 TGTGCCAGCAGTTACTCTCCAACAGGGATCTACGAGCAGTACTTC CASSYSPTGIYEQYF
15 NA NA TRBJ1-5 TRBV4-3 TGCGCCAGCAGCCAAGCCCACAGTAGCAATCAGCCCCAGCATTTT CASSQAHSSNQPQHF
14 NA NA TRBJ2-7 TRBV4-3 TGCGCCAGCAGCCAAGAGTGGGGCGCCTACGAGCAGTACTTC CASSQEWGAYEQYF
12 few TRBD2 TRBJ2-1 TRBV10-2 TGCGCCAGCAGCGAAGCGGGGGGCGAGCAGTTCTTC CASSEAGGEQFF
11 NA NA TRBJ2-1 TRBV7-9 TGTGCCAGCAGCTTCGGCAATGAGCAGTTCTTC CASSFGNEQFF
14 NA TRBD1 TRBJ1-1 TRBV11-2 TGTGCCAGCAGCTCCTACATGGACAGGCACGTAGCTTTCTTT CASSSYMDRHVAFF
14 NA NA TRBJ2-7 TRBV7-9 TGTGCCAGCAGCTTATCAGGGGGGCCCTACGAGCAGTACTTC CASSLSGGPYEQYF
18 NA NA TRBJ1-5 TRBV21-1 TGTGCCAGCAGTCACTACCTAGTCGTCGGACAGCTCCCTCAGCCCCAGCATTTT CASSHYLVVGQLPQPQHF
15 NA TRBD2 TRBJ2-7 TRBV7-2 TGTGCCAGCAGTGTGACTAGCGGGGGGGCCTGGGAGCAGTACTTC CASSVTSGGAWEQYF
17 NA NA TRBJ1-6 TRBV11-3 TGTGCCAGCAGCAAAAGGCAGGCTAACCCCCTAAATTCACCCCTCCACTTT CASSKRQANPLNSPLHF
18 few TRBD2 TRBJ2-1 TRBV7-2 TGTGCCAGCAGCCCGGTCGGGGGGACTAGCGGGGGGGCCAGCGAGCAGTTCTTC CASSPVGGTSGGASEQFF
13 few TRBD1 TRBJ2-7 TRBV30 TGTGCCTGGGATGGACAGGGAGCCTACGAGCAGTACTTC CAWDGQGAYEQYF